This T cell receptor (beta chain) is drawn from a study of T cells in Graves' hyperthyroidism and ophthalmopathy. General study findings and limits: Progression to ophthalmopathy was predicted a median of 6.5 months early.

Using RNA transcripts as the source, TCR beta CDR3 regions were amplified. When the TCR CDR3 underwent first-round RT-PCR, the HTBI primer set was used. TCRdb recomputed calls from the multiplex PCR reads with MiXCR, one row per CDR3 protein. This sample has approximately 380,000 distinct CDR3 sequences; about 14% occur once, and the top ten carry approximately 29%. V gave up 4 bases and J gave up 1 base, with 12 bases separating them. CDR3 length: 14 residues. Germline V lookup: CDR1 DFQATT, CDR2 SNEGSKA (reference sequence). This clonotype was detected ten times or more. Its antigen is unknown. This TCR derives from a man aged 45 to 65 with Graves' ophthalmopathy. What was sequenced was blood. The rearrangement uses TRBV20-1 and TRBJ2-3; D may be TRBD1 (5 bases). The CDR3: CSANRQGGTDTQYF. Written as DNA, the CDR3 is TGCAGTGCTAATCGTCAAGGGGGCACAGATACGCAGTATTTT.